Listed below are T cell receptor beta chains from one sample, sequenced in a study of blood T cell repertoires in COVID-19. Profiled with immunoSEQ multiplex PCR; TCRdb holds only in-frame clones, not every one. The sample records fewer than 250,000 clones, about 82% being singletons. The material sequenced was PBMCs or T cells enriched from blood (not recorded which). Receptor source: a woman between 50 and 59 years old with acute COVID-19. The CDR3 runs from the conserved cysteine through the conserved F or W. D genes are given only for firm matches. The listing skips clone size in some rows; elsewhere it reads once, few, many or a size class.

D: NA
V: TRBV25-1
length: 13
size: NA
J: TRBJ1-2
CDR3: CASSSRGGYGYTF
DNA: TGTGCCAGCAGTTCCAGGGGCGGCTATGGCTACACCTTC

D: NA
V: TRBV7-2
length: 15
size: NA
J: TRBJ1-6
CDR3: CASSLQGGYNSPLHF
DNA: TGTGCCAGCAGCTTACAGGGCGGATATAATTCACCCCTCCACTTT

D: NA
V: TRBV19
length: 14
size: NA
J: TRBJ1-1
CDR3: CASSMAQGSTEAFF
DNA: TGTGCCAGTAGTATGGCTCAGGGGAGCACTGAAGCTTTCTTT

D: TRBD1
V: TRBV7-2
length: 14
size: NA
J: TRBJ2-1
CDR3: CASRRDRGNNEQFF
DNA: TGTGCCAGCAGAAGGGACAGGGGCAACAATGAGCAGTTCTTC

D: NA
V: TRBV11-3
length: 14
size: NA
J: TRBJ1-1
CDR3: CASSSRGMNTEAFF
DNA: TGTGCCAGCAGCTCTCGAGGGATGAACACTGAAGCTTTCTTT

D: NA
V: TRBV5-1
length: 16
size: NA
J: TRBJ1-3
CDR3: CASRWGDANSGNTIYF
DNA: TGCGCCAGCAGGTGGGGGGACGCCAACTCTGGAAACACCATATATTTT

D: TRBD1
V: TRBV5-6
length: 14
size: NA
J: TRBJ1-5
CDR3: CASSLEQGNQPQHF
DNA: TGTGCCAGCAGCTTGGAACAGGGGAATCAGCCCCAGCATTTT

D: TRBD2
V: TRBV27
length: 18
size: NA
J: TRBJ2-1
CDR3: CASSSTSGGASSYNEQFF
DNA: TGTGCCAGCAGTTCGACTAGCGGGGGGGCCAGCTCCTACAATGAGCAGTTCTTC

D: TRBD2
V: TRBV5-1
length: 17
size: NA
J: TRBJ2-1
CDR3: CASQLVAGGLDYNEQFF
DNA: TGCGCCAGTCAGCTGGTAGCGGGGGGCTTAGATTACAATGAGCAGTTCTTC

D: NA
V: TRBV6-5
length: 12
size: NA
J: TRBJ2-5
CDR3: CASKAPQETQYF
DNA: TGTGCCAGCAAAGCCCCCCAAGAGACCCAGTACTTC

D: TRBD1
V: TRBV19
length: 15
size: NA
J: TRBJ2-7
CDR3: CASSIRGQGIDEQYF
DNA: TGTGCCAGTAGTATAAGGGGACAGGGTATCGACGAGCAGTACTTC

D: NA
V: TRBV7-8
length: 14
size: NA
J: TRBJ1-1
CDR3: CASSPGGLNTEAFF
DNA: TGTGCCAGCAGCCCTGGGGGGTTGAACACTGAAGCTTTCTTT

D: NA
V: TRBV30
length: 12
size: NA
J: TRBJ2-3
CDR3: CAWTSNADTQYF
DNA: TGTGCCTGGACTAGCAACGCAGATACGCAGTATTTT

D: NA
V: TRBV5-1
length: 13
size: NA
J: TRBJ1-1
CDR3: CASSRDMNTEAFF
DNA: TGCGCCAGCAGCCGAGACATGAACACTGAAGCTTTCTTT

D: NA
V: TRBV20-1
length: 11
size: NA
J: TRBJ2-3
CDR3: CSPQRADTQYF
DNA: TGCAGTCCCCAACGGGCAGATACGCAGTATTTT

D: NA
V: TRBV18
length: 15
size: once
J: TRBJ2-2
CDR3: CASSPPSRVAGELFF
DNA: TGTGCCAGCTCACCACCGAGCAGGGTAGCCGGGGAGCTGTTTTTT

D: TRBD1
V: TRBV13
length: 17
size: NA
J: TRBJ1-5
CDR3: CASSSGQGVRGNQPQHF
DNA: TGTGCCAGCAGCTCTGGACAGGGGGTGAGAGGCAATCAGCCCCAGCATTTT

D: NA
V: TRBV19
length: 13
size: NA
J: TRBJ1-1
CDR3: CASLTDFGTEAFF
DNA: TGTGCCAGTCTTACGGACTTCGGAACTGAAGCTTTCTTT

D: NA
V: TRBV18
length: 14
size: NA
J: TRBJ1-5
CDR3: CASSPSDRPQPQHF
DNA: TGTGCCAGCTCACCCTCAGACAGACCCCAGCCCCAGCATTTT

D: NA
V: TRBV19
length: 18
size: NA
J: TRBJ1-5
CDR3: CASSARLGGGYSNQPQHF
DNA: TGTGCCAGTAGTGCCCGTTTGGGGGGGGGATATAGCAATCAGCCCCAGCATTTT

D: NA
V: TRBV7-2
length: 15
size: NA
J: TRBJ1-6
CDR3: CASSPDAGSGSPLHF
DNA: TGTGCCAGCAGCCCTGATGCGGGTTCGGGTTCACCCCTCCACTTT

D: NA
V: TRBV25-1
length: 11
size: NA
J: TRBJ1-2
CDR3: CASSTSGSYTF
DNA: TGTGCCAGCAGTACTTCAGGGAGCTACACCTTC

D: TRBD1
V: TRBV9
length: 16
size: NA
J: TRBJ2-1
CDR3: CASSVDQGVQSNEQFF
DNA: TGTGCCAGCAGCGTTGACCAGGGGGTTCAATCCAATGAGCAGTTCTTC

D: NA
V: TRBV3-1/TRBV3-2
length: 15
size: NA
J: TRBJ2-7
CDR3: CASSQVGVSGNEQYF
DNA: TGTGCCAGCAGCCAAGTTGGGGTTTCGGGAAACGAGCAGTACTTC

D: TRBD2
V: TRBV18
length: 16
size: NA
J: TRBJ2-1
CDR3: CASSPPASGGFNEQFF
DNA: TGTGCCAGCTCACCACCCGCTAGCGGGGGGTTCAATGAGCAGTTCTTC

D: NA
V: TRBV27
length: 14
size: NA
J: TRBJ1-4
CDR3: CASSRGGFNEKLFF
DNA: TGTGCCAGCAGTAGGGGCGGATTTAATGAAAAACTGTTTTTT

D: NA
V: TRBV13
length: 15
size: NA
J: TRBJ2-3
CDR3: CASSVNGGGSDTQYF
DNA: TGTGCCAGCAGCGTAAACGGGGGAGGCTCAGATACGCAGTATTTT

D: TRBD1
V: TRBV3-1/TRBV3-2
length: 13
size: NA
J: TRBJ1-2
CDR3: CASSQQGNYGYTF
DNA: TGTGCCAGCAGTCAACAGGGGAACTATGGCTACACCTTC

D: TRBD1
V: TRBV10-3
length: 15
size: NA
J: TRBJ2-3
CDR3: CAISESRQGTDTQYF
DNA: TGTGCCATCAGTGAGTCCCGACAGGGTACAGATACGCAGTATTTT

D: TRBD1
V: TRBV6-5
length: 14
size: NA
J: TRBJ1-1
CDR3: CASSPGGLGTEAFF
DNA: TGTGCCAGCAGTCCAGGGGGATTGGGCACTGAAGCTTTCTTT

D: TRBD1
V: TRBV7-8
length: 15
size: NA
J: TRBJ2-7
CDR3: CASRGSGTGRDEQYF
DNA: TGTGCCAGCAGAGGATCCGGGACAGGGAGGGACGAGCAGTACTTC

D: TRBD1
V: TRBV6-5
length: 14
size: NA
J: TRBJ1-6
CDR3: CASKRQGYNSPLHF
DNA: TGTGCCAGCAAAAGACAGGGGTATAATTCACCCCTCCACTTT

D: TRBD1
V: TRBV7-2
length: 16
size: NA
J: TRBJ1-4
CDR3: CASSLPRGATNEKLFF
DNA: TGTGCCAGCAGCTTACCCAGGGGGGCAACTAATGAAAAACTGTTTTTT

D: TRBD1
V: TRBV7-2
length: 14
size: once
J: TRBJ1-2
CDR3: CASNSDRVGNGYTF
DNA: TGTGCCAGCAACTCCGACAGGGTCGGTAATGGCTACACCTTC

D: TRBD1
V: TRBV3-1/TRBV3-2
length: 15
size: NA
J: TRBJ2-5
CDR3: CASSQGGTGKETQYF
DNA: TGTGCCAGCAGCCAAGGGGGGACAGGGAAGGAGACCCAGTACTTC

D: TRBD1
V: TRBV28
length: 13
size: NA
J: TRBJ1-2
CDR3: CASREGQNYGYTF
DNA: TGTGCCAGCAGGGAGGGACAGAACTATGGCTACACCTTC

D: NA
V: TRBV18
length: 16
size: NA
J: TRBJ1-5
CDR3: CASSPPGGGVNQPQHF
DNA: TGTGCCAGCTCACCTCCGGGAGGGGGAGTCAATCAGCCCCAGCATTTT

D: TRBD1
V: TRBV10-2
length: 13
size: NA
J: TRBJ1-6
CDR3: CASSEQGDSPLHF
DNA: TGCGCCAGCAGTGAACAGGGGGATTCACCCCTCCACTTT

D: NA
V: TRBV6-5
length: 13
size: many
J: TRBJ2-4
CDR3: CASSTDTGTTQYF
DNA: TGTGCCAGCAGTACTGACACCGGGACAACCCAGTACTTC

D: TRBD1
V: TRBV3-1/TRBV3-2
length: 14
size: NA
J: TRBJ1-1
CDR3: CASSQADRVTEAFF
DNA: TGTGCCAGCAGCCAAGCGGACAGGGTAACTGAAGCTTTCTTT

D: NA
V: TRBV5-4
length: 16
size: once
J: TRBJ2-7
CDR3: CASSFDRTRGSYEQYF
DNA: TGTGCCAGCAGCTTCGACAGGACCCGGGGATCTTACGAGCAGTACTTC

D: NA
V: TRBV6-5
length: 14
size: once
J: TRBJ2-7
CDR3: CASRGGARTYEQYF
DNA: TGTGCCAGCAGGGGGGGGGCGAGGACCTACGAGCAGTACTTC

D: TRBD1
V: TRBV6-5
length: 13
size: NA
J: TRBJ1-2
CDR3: CASSGTANYGYTF
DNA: TGTGCCAGCTCGGGGACAGCTAACTATGGCTACACCTTC

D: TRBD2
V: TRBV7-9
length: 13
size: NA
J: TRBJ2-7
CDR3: CASSRASGYEQYF
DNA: TGTGCCAGCAGCAGGGCTAGCGGCTACGAGCAGTACTTC

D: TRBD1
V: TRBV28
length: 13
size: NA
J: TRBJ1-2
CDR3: CASSSGTGRGYTF
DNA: TGTGCCAGCAGCTCAGGGACAGGGAGGGGCTACACCTTC

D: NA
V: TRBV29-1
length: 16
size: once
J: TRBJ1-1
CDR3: CSVEIRGPNVNTEAFF
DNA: TGCAGCGTTGAAATCAGGGGTCCAAACGTGAACACTGAAGCTTTCTTT

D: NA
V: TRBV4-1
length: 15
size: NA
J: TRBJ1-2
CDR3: CASSQATELNYGYTF
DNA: TGCGCCAGCAGCCAAGCGACAGAGCTTAACTATGGCTACACCTTC

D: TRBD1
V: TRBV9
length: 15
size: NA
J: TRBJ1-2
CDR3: CASSQRQGIDYGYTF
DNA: TGTGCCAGCAGCCAGAGACAGGGGATCGACTATGGCTACACCTTC

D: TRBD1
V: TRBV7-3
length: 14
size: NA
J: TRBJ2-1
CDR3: CASSPQGAGNEQFF
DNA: TGTGCCAGCAGCCCACAGGGGGCCGGGAATGAGCAGTTCTTC

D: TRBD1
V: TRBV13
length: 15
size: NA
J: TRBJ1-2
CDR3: CASSEAYRTGFGYTF
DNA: TGTGCCAGCAGCGAGGCCTATCGGACAGGGTTTGGCTACACCTTC